This TCR beta chain was identified in a study of CD8 T cells in Susac syndrome. Bulk CD8+ and CD4+ cells came from magnetic negative isolation; CD8+ TEMRA by FACS. Reverse transcription of about 0.5 to 1 ug RNA was carried out with random hexamers. Coverage of TCR beta CDR3 amplification by immunoSEQ multiplex PCR extended to 54 Vbeta and 13 Jbeta. Each CDR3 protein is one row after TCRdb ran MiXCR on the immunoSEQ multiplex PCR reads. The repertoire holds 150,000 to 200,000 distinct CDR3 sequences, with approximately 90% as singletons. The sample comprised CD4+ T cells from PBMCs. This TCR derives from a human donor in good health.

In DNA, the CDR3 is TGCAGTGCTTCCAGACAGGCCGCGGGCGAGCAGTACTTC. Protein product: CSASRQAAGEQYF. J is TRBJ2-7 and V is TRBV20-1, with a weak D call TRBD1 (6 bases). CDR3 length: 13 amino acids. The V gene lost 5 bases and the J gene lost 6 bases, with 17 bases spanning the gap. From germline, CDR1 is DFQATT and CDR2 SNEGSKA (reference sequence).